This is a list of T cell receptor beta chains from one sample in a study of TIL therapy for anti-PD-1-resistant metastatic lung cancer. Here immunoSEQ multiplex PCR was the method, and the copy in TCRdb shows in-frame clones only, minus some. The sample consists of about 20,000 clones, roughly 80% of them appearing once. The sample consisted of blood, taken at baseline. These receptors originate from a person between 25 and 80 years old with non-small cell lung cancer. Both conserved end residues are part of each CDR3. D genes are given only for firm matches. The size entry is marked missing in some rows and otherwise reads once, few, many or a size class.

d_call j_call clone_size v_call cdr3_aa cdr3_nt
TRBD1 TRBJ1-5 . TRBV30 CAWSRALAGGRQPQHF TGTGCCTGGAGTAGAGCCCTGGCAGGGGGACGTCAGCCCCAGCATTTT
TRBD2 TRBJ2-3 . TRBV28 CASSSGGLERTDTQYF TGTGCCAGCAGTTCGGGGGGACTCGAACGCACAGATACGCAGTATTTT
. TRBJ2-1 . TRBV9 CASGKLSDEQFF TGTGCCAGCGGGAAATTGAGCGATGAGCAGTTCTTC
. TRBJ2-1 . TRBV27 CASRSGTAHNEQFF TGTGCCAGCAGGTCCGGGACTGCCCACAATGAGCAGTTCTTC
TRBD2 TRBJ2-3 . TRBV6-4 CASASGLSSTDTQYF TGTGCCAGCGCTAGCGGGTTATCTAGCACAGATACGCAGTATTTT
TRBD2 TRBJ2-2 . TRBV7-3 CASSLTGTKKNTGELFF TGTGCCAGCAGCTTGACCGGGACTAAGAAGAACACCGGGGAGCTGTTTTTT
. TRBJ2-3 once TRBV10-3 CAISLGGTSTDTQYF TGTGCCATCAGCCTCGGGGGTACGAGCACAGATACGCAGTATTTT
. TRBJ2-5 . TRBV19 CASATRGETQYF TGTGCCAGTGCGACTAGAGGGGAGACCCAGTACTTC
. TRBJ1-6 . TRBV6-1 CASSHPHSPLHF TGTGCCAGCTCCCACCCCCATTCACCCCTCCACTTT
TRBD2 TRBJ2-7 . TRBV28 CASSFPGLAGYEQYF TGTGCCAGCAGTTTCCCGGGACTAGCGGGTTACGAGCAGTACTTC
. TRBJ1-6 . TRBV9 CASSVTANSPLHF TGTGCCAGCAGCGTTACAGCCAATTCACCCCTCCACTTT
. TRBJ2-1 . TRBV7-9 CASSPRGTKFLGEQFF TGTGCCAGCAGCCCAAGGGGGACTAAGTTCCTAGGGGAGCAGTTCTTC
TRBD2 TRBJ2-7 . TRBV27 CASRLAGGGEQYF TGTGCCAGCAGGCTAGCGGGAGGAGGAGAGCAGTACTTC
. TRBJ1-4 . TRBV13 CASSLQRGELFF TGTGCCAGCAGCTTACAAAGGGGGGAACTGTTTTTT
. TRBJ2-6 . TRBV6-6 CASRAGANVLTF TGTGCCAGCAGGGCTGGGGCCAACGTCCTGACTTTC
. TRBJ1-1 . TRBV18 CASSVGTDHLTEAFF TGTGCCAGCTCCGTCGGGACGGACCATTTGACTGAAGCTTTCTTT
TRBD2 TRBJ2-3 . TRBV11-2 CASSLALAGAGDTQYF TGTGCCAGCAGCTTAGCCCTAGCGGGAGCGGGAGATACGCAGTATTTT
TRBD2 TRBJ2-5 . TRBV28 CASSFRLAGVETQYF TGTGCCAGCAGTTTCCGGCTAGCGGGGGTAGAGACCCAGTACTTC
. TRBJ1-6 . TRBV20-1 CSALRSPLHF TGCAGTGCACTTCGTTCACCCCTCCACTTT
TRBD2 TRBJ2-1 . TRBV5-1 CASSFSPRGLAGDNEQFF TGCGCCAGCAGCTTCTCTCCCCGCGGACTAGCGGGGGACAATGAGCAGTTCTTC
TRBD1 TRBJ1-5 few TRBV30 CAWSVVEGQGFWQPQHF TGTGCCTGGAGTGTGGTTGAGGGACAGGGGTTTTGGCAGCCCCAGCATTTT
. TRBJ2-3 . TRBV29-1 CSYGPSRDTQYF TGCAGCTACGGGCCGTCAAGAGATACGCAGTATTTT
TRBD2 TRBJ2-3 . TRBV4-1 CASSPGGGPDTQYF TGCGCCAGCAGCCCCGGGGGGGGGCCAGATACGCAGTATTTT
. TRBJ1-3 . TRBV9 CASSSRAGNTIYF TGTGCCAGCAGCTCCCGAGCTGGAAACACCATATATTTT
TRBD1 TRBJ2-2 . TRBV5-1 CASSLGTGFHDGELFF TGCGCCAGCAGCTTGGGGACAGGGTTCCACGACGGGGAGCTGTTTTTT
. TRBJ1-1 . TRBV11-1 CASSLQAGGNTEAFF TGTGCCAGCAGCTTGCAGGCTGGGGGGAACACTGAAGCTTTCTTT
. TRBJ2-3 . TRBV20-1 CSATYRNTQYF TGCAGTGCTACCTACCGTAATACGCAGTATTTT
TRBD2 TRBJ2-5 . TRBV28 CASSPPGRIYKETQYF TGTGCCAGCAGTCCCCCCGGGAGGATCTACAAAGAGACCCAGTACTTC
TRBD1 TRBJ1-1 once TRBV28 CASSPTGGRTEAFF TGTGCCAGCAGTCCCACAGGGGGTCGGACTGAAGCTTTCTTT
TRBD1 TRBJ1-3 . TRBV5-5 CASSLVSGQGRNTIYF TGTGCCAGCAGCTTGGTTTCCGGACAGGGAAGAAACACCATATATTTT
. TRBJ1-1 . TRBV28 CASSSGQMNTEAFF TGTGCCAGCAGCTCTGGACAGATGAACACTGAAGCTTTCTTT
TRBD1 TRBJ2-3 . TRBV5-1 CASSSNRGTTSTDTQYF TGCGCCAGCAGCTCAAACAGGGGTACTACTAGCACAGATACGCAGTATTTT
TRBD2 TRBJ2-1 . TRBV14 CAGSNSGSHGRNEQFF TGTGCCGGCAGTAATAGCGGGAGCCACGGGAGGAATGAGCAGTTCTTC
. TRBJ1-1 . TRBV29-1 CSVGRGEAFF TGCAGCGTTGGTAGGGGAGAAGCTTTCTTT
TRBD1 TRBJ2-7 . TRBV5-6 CASSLAGTGGHEQYF TGTGCCAGCAGCTTGGCCGGGACAGGGGGGCACGAGCAGTACTTC